These T cell receptor beta chains were read from a single sample in a study of somatic mutations in cytotoxic T cells in rheumatoid arthritis. Measured with immunoSEQ multiplex PCR; TCRdb has only the in-frame clones, and not every one. The table records about 15,000 clones, about 83% of them present only once. Sequences were obtained from CD8+ T cells sorted from blood. These receptors were collected from an adult with rheumatoid arthritis. Each CDR3 is given with its conserved first and last residue.

TRBV4-1	TRBJ1-6	CASSQDGPIGTYNSPLHF
TRBV9	TRBJ2-1	CASSAPWASGEVLYNEQFF
TRBV13	TRBJ1-2	CASSLVVPEQGRDYGYTF
TRBV5-6	TRBJ2-7	CASSFATGLLSYEQYF
TRBV6-1	TRBJ1-2	CATTSGYGYTF
TRBV19	TRBJ2-3	CASSIVARSTDTQYF
TRBV5-5	TRBJ2-7	CASSLDPAAYYEQYF
TRBV5-8	TRBJ2-7	CASSLASTSYEQYF
TRBV10-3	TRBJ2-7	CAISDAGANYEQYF
TRBV6-1	TRBJ2-3	CASSEALLKDITDTQYF
TRBV4-1	TRBJ1-5	CASSQDTANQPQHF
TRBV28	TRBJ2-2	CASRYTGELFF
TRBV6-6	TRBJ2-7	CASSYGIGGYEQYF
TRBV10-2	TRBJ2-5	CASSEPGQGQETQYF
TRBV23-1	TRBJ1-4	CASSQSPGRGQANEKLFF
TRBV2	TRBJ2-7	CASSEAQSYEQYF
TRBV29-1	TRBJ1-2	CSDYRGIYEGYTF
TRBV27	TRBJ2-1	CASSLSASGLEQFF
TRBV2	TRBJ2-7	CASSEGDRVSYEQYF
TRBV15	TRBJ2-5	CATSSSASGTAQETQYF
TRBV27	TRBJ1-1	CASSSWDRGQNTEAFF
TRBV6-5	TRBJ1-4	CASSYSLGTSNEKLFF
TRBV19	TRBJ2-1	CASSITGPYNEQFF
TRBV29-1	TRBJ2-1	CSVEAGLRFF
TRBV9	TRBJ1-4	CASSGMDAEKLFF
TRBV28	TRBJ2-3	CASSSLQGLAGSTDTQYF
TRBV4-1	TRBJ2-7	CASSPSGVRTYEQYF
TRBV7-2	TRBJ2-6	CARPVSAGANVLTF
TRBV6-5	TRBJ1-1	CASSPTGVTEAFF
TRBV13	TRBJ1-1	CASSSGDKNTEAFF
TRBV5-4	TRBJ2-1	CASSLQASGGAPSSYNEQFF
TRBV7-9	TRBJ1-4	CASSPFQRTGGFPNEKLFF